A selection of T cell receptor beta chains follows, all from one sample in a study of blood T cell repertoires in COVID-19. Some clones are missing from TCRdb's copy, which holds only in-frame ones; the method was immunoSEQ multiplex PCR. The sample consists of some 320,000 clones, roughly 88% of them appearing once. Sequenced sample: peripheral blood. These receptor sequences come from a young woman who had recovered from COVID-19. Each CDR3 is given with its conserved first and last residue. Each record gives: D gene, CDR3 length, V gene, J gene, clone size, CDR3 DNA, CDR3 protein. D genes are given only for firm matches. Clone size appears in some rows only: once, few, many, or a class for an expanded clone.

D: TRBD1
length: 15
V: TRBV4-2
J: TRBJ1-1
size: NA
DNA: TGTGCCAGCAGCCAAGGGGGACAGGGGAACACTGAAGCTTTCTTT
CDR3: CASSQGGQGNTEAFF

D: NA
length: 14
V: TRBV19
J: TRBJ1-1
size: once
DNA: TGTGCCAGTTGGGGGCCCACAATGAACACTGAAGCTTTCTTT
CDR3: CASWGPTMNTEAFF

D: TRBD2
length: 15
V: TRBV5-4
J: TRBJ2-5
size: NA
DNA: TGTGCCAGCAGCTACGAAGCGGGGGGAAAAGAGACCCAGTACTTC
CDR3: CASSYEAGGKETQYF

D: NA
length: 13
V: TRBV2
J: TRBJ2-7
size: NA
DNA: TGTGCCAGCAGTGACGGGGGCTCCTACGAGCAGTACTTC
CDR3: CASSDGGSYEQYF

D: NA
length: 15
V: TRBV7-6
J: TRBJ2-7
size: NA
DNA: TGTGCCAGCAGCTTAGAGGGAGTACCCCCCTACGAGCAGTACTTC
CDR3: CASSLEGVPPYEQYF

D: TRBD2
length: 14
V: TRBV24-1
J: TRBJ2-3
size: NA
DNA: TGTGCCACCAGGGTTAGCGGGGGGCCAGATACGCAGTATTTT
CDR3: CATRVSGGPDTQYF

D: NA
length: 13
V: TRBV12-3/TRBV12-4
J: TRBJ2-2
size: NA
DNA: TGTGCCAGCAGTGGTCTTGAGGCTGGGGAGCTGTTTTTT
CDR3: CASSGLEAGELFF

D: TRBD2
length: 16
V: TRBV28
J: TRBJ2-1
size: NA
DNA: TGTGCCAGCAGTTTAGCTAGCGGGGGGGTAAGCAATGAGCAGTTCTTC
CDR3: CASSLASGGVSNEQFF

D: NA
length: 14
V: TRBV6-1
J: TRBJ2-1
size: NA
DNA: TGTGCCAGCAGTGAGACAGACACCTACAATGAGCAGTTCTTC
CDR3: CASSETDTYNEQFF

D: TRBD1
length: 17
V: TRBV5-5
J: TRBJ2-2
size: once
DNA: TGTGCCAGCAGCGCCCTAGACAGGGCTCGGAGCACCGGGGAGCTGTTTTTT
CDR3: CASSALDRARSTGELFF

D: NA
length: 15
V: TRBV7-9
J: TRBJ2-1
size: NA
DNA: TGTGCCAGCAGCTTACGGCCCTCGGGGTACAATGAGCAGTTCTTC
CDR3: CASSLRPSGYNEQFF